The 29 T cell receptor beta chains given below trace back to one sample, sequenced in a study of T cell responses to AZD1222 COVID-19 vaccine (dated by TCRdb to the early 2020s). Reading the label with the study, this specimen's time point is: baseline before first vaccination. Library preparation was by the immunoSEQ multiplex PCR assay. Sourced from immuneACCESS, this table was stored by TCRdb with only in-frame sequences that have V and J called. A share of the clones is absent; for the studies checked, an unresolved V gene accounts for under half, and the remainder has no known explanation. This sample is represented by 90,000 to 120,000 clones; 70% to 90% of them were singletons. Clones ranked in the top ten supply roughly a sixth of the sample. Material: peripheral blood, obtained on day 0 of AZD1222 vaccination. These receptors all stem from an adult in good health.

This clone was seen a few times. This CDR3 reads CASSLVDRANYGYTF. The CDR3 DNA reads TGTGCCAGCAGCTTGGTCGACAGGGCCAACTATGGCTACACCTTC. V and J are TRBV5-4 and TRBJ1-2; TRBD1 aligns across 7 bases. The CDR3 covers 15 residues. V lost 0 bases, J lost 2 bases, and 4 bases stayed unmatched. Germline V gene data show CDR1 as SGHNT and CDR2 as YYREEE (reference sequence).

The genes are TRBV18 and TRBJ1-3; 7 positions agree with TRBD1. This CDR3 contains 15 residues. V shed 4 bases, J shed 4 bases, and the junction held 7 bases outside the gene matches. From germline, CDR1 is KGHSH and CDR2 LQKENI. DNA of the CDR3: TGTGCCAGCTCACAACAACAGGGACAGGGAAACACCATATATTTT. This gives the protein CASSQQQGQGNTIYF.

The V gene is TRBV6-6, the J gene TRBJ1-2; TRBD1 is a possible D gene (5 bases). Germline V CDR1 and CDR2: MNHNY, SVGAGI (reference sequence). This CDR3 has 14 residues. Trimming removed 0 bases at V and 4 bases at J, with 9 bases between. CDR3 amino acids: CASSYSGLTYGYTF. The CDR3 DNA reads TGTGCCAGCAGTTACTCGGGGCTGACCTATGGCTACACCTTC.

The chain is built from TRBV5-4 and TRBJ2-7, with unresolved D. The CDR3 contains 14 residues. CDR1 is SGHNT, CDR2 YYREEE, per germline (reference sequence). V lost 2 bases to trimming and J lost 3 bases, with 12 bases between them. The CDR3 DNA reads as TGTGCCAGCAGCTTCCGGCCATCCGGCTACGAGCAGTACTTC. It encodes CASSFRPSGYEQYF.

The chain joins TRBV5-4 to TRBJ1-2; D perhaps matches TRBD1 (6 bases). The germline gives CDR1 SGHNT, CDR2 YYREEE (reference sequence). The CDR3 has 16 residues. Trimming took 4 bases from V and 2 from J, leaving 18 bases between them. The CDR3 bases are TGTGCCAGCAGCCCCGGGTTTGGGGGCCAAAACTATGGCTACACCTTC. Amino acids: CASSPGFGGQNYGYTF.

The chain employs TRBV27 and TRBJ1-4; D is unresolved. Trimming cost V 6 bases and J 0 bases, with 5 bases left between them. This CDR3 is 13 amino acids long. Germline V gene lookup returns CDR1 MNHEY and CDR2 SMNVEV (reference sequence). CDR3 DNA: TGTGCCAGCAGCGCCGCAACTAATGAAAAACTGTTTTTT. Its protein product is CASSAATNEKLFF. Complete variable domain (other parts from reference TRBV27 and TRBJ1-4): EAQVTQNPRYLITVTGKKLTVTCSQNMNHEYMSWYRQDPGLGLRQIYYSMNVEVTDKGDVPEGYKVSRKEKRNFPLILESPSPNQTSLYFCASSAATNEKLFFGSGTQLSVL.

V is TRBV2 and J is TRBJ2-2; D call uncertain. Germline CDR1 reads SNHLY; CDR2 reads FYNNEI. The CDR3 covers 13 residues. Trimming took off 6 bases at V and 6 bases at J, with 11 bases between the two ends. DNA of the CDR3: TGTGCCAGCAGCATCATAGGGCCCGGGGAGCTGTTTTTT. Protein product: CASSIIGPGELFF.

The chain links TRBV18 to TRBJ1-2, with D perhaps matching TRBD1 (5 bases). Trimming shortened V by 4 bases and J by 5 bases, and 14 bases separated the two germline ends. The CDR3 totals 14 residues. Germline-derived CDR1 and CDR2 are KGHSH and LQKENI. The CDR3 reads CASSRLQEAYGYTF. CDR3 nucleotide sequence: TGTGCCAGCTCACGCCTACAGGAAGCATATGGCTACACCTTC.

This clone has just one count. For the CDR3, the DNA is TGTGCCAGCAGTGACAGGGAGTACAATGAGCAGTTCTTC. As protein: CASSDREYNEQFF. This chain links TRBV6-4 with TRBJ2-1; tentatively, D is TRBD2 (5 bases). Looked up from germline, CDR1 is MRHNA and CDR2 is SNTAGT. With 2 bases removed from V and 4 bases from J, the gap between germline ends came to 6 bases. CDR3 length equals 13 residues.

This clone came up once. The J gene is TRBJ2-7, the V gene TRBV27; D is unresolved. CDR1 and CDR2 (germline): MNHEY, SMNVEV (reference sequence). This CDR3 has 15 amino acids. V lost 0 bases and J lost 3, with 12 bases in between. The CDR3 protein is CASSLSHQSIYEQYF. Here the CDR3 DNA reads TGTGCCAGCAGTTTATCGCACCAGTCCATCTACGAGCAGTACTTC.

This clone was recorded once. The chain combines TRBV28 with TRBJ1-4; D unclear. Trimming took off 10 bases at V and 0 bases at J, with 12 bases between the two ends. Germline-derived CDR1 and CDR2 are MDHEN and SYDVKM. The CDR3 sequence is 14 residues long. The CDR3 reads CATSTAATNEKLFF. The CDR3 nucleotides read TGTGCCACAAGCACAGCTGCAACTAATGAAAAACTGTTTTTT.

The V call is TRBV5-1, the J call TRBJ1-5; the match to TRBD1 covers 7 bases. CDR3 size: 14 residues. Germline CDR1 is SGHRS and CDR2 is YFSETQ. Germline trimming cut 2 bases from V and 4 bases from J; bases unmatched to any gene: 3. The CDR3 DNA follows: TGCGCCAGCAGCTTCGGGACAGAGAATCAGCCCCAGCATTTT. Protein sequence: CASSFGTENQPQHF.

The rearrangement joins TRBV6-5 to TRBJ1-1; D is uncertain. CDR3 length: 13 amino acids. Germline loops: CDR1 MNHEY, CDR2 SVGAGI. Trimming stripped 2 bases from V and 4 bases from J, with 8 bases between. CDR3 sequence (DNA): TGTGCCAGCAGTTACGATCGCGCCACTGAAGCTTTCTTT. Translating it yields CASSYDRATEAFF.

This chain uses TRBV5-1 with TRBJ2-2, with TRBD1 as a possible D gene (6 bases). CDR1 is SGHRS and CDR2 is YFSETQ in the germline V gene. V dropped 1 base and J dropped 4 bases, with 8 bases sitting between them. The CDR3 consists of 14 residues. CDR3 nucleotides: TGCGCCAGCAGCTTGACAGGGACCACCGGGGAGCTGTTTTTT. It translates to CASSLTGTTGELFF.

This chain connects TRBV28 to TRBJ2-3; D call uncertain. Per germline, CDR1 MDHEN and CDR2 SYDVKM. The germline V and J ends were trimmed by 5 bases and 0 bases, with 3 bases remaining between them. The length of the CDR3 is 12 residues. The CDR3 DNA reads as TGTGCCAGCAGTACTAGCACAGATACGCAGTATTTT. Translated: CASSTSTDTQYF.

This sequence joins TRBV6-5 and TRBJ1-5; D unresolved. This CDR3 contains 13 residues. Trimming left V 0 bases short and J 3 bases short, with 3 bases between. Germline loops: CDR1 MNHEY, CDR2 SVGAGI. CDR3 residues: CASSYSINQPQHF. In DNA form, the CDR3 reads TGTGCCAGCAGTTACTCGATCAATCAGCCCCAGCATTTT.

The chain joins TRBV11-3 to TRBJ2-1, with D possibly TRBD2 on 5 matching bases. The CDR3 is made up of 16 amino acids. CDR1 is SGHNT and CDR2 is YENEEA in the germline V gene. V gave up 5 bases and J gave up 2 bases, with 16 bases separating them. The CDR3 sequence is CASSPGEPDPYNEQFF. The CDR3 bases are TGTGCCAGCAGCCCCGGGGAGCCCGATCCCTACAATGAGCAGTTCTTC.

The gene calls are TRBV6-5 and TRBJ1-5; TRBD1 matches 8 bases. The CDR3 extends over 14 amino acids. From germline, CDR1 is MNHEY and CDR2 SVGAGI. V lost 8 bases to trimming and J lost 2 bases; unmatched junction nucleotides: 5. CDR3 sequence: CASGGQGRNQPQHF. The DNA of the CDR3 is TGTGCCAGCGGAGGACAGGGTCGCAATCAGCCCCAGCATTTT.

This chain joins TRBV28 and TRBJ1-5; 7 bases are shared with TRBD1. The trim removed 6 bases at V and 0 bases at J, leaving 5 bases unmatched. The CDR3 is 15 residues long. Germline CDR1 is MDHEN and CDR2 is SYDVKM. Written as DNA, the CDR3 is TGTGCCAGCAGAGACAGGGACTATAGCAATCAGCCCCAGCATTTT. Translation gives CASRDRDYSNQPQHF.

This clone was found many times. The chain is built from TRBV5-4 and TRBJ1-1; 11 nucleotides agree with TRBD1. V was clipped by 4 bases and J by 4 bases; unmatched bases: 12. This CDR3 region has 17 residues. Germline assignment: CDR1 SGHNT and CDR2 YYREEE (reference sequence). The CDR3 spells CASSIRTGGQWSTEAFF. CDR3 nucleotides: TGTGCCAGCAGCATCCGGACAGGGGGCCAGTGGAGCACTGAAGCTTTCTTT. Variable domain in full (rest from reference TRBV5-4 and TRBJ1-1): ETGVTQSPTHLIKTRGQQVTLRCSSQSGHNTVSWYQQALGQGPQFIFQYYREEENGRGNFPPRFSGLQFPNYSSELNVNALELDDSALYLCASSIRTGGQWSTEAFFGQGTRLTVV.

The gene calls are TRBV29-1 and TRBJ1-1; D might be TRBD1 (6 bases). Trimming left V 8 bases short and J 10 bases short, with 17 bases between. This CDR3 has 11 residues. Looked up from germline, CDR1 is SQVTM and CDR2 is ANQGSEA. The CDR3 region has the DNA TGCAGCACCAGGACAGCCTGGGGAGCTTTCTTT. Translated, it gives CSTRTAWGAFF.

V usage is TRBV12-3 or TRBV12-4 and J usage is TRBJ1-2; D is undetermined. The CDR3 consists of 12 residues. The ends were cut back, 2 bases at V and 2 bases at J, with 3 bases in the middle. The CDR3 nucleotides are TGTGCCAGCAGTTTAACCAACTATGGCTACACCTTC. Its translation is CASSLTNYGYTF.

V usage is TRBV5-1 and J usage is TRBJ1-2; the D is unclear. The CDR3 loop spans 14 amino acids. Germline V lookup: CDR1 SGHRS, CDR2 YFSETQ. Between the trimmed V and J ends, which lost 0 bases and 0 bases, there was a span of 6 bases. DNA for the CDR3: TGCGCCAGCAGCTTGGACCCTACTAACTATGGCTACACCTTC. It encodes CASSLDPTNYGYTF. Full variable domain (outside the CDR3, taken from reference TRBV5-1 and TRBJ1-2): KAGVTQTPRYLIKTRGQQVTLSCSPISGHRSVSWYQQTPGQGLQFLFEYFSETQRNKGNFPGRFSGRQFSNSRSEMNVSTLELGDSALYLCASSLDPTNYGYTFGSGTRLTVV.

The chain is built from TRBV19 and TRBJ2-1; 8 bases agree with TRBD2. CDR1 is LNHDA, CDR2 SQIVND, per germline (reference sequence). The trim removed 8 bases at V and 2 bases at J, leaving 8 bases unmatched. The CDR3 sequence is 15 residues long. This CDR3 reads CASSAGASTYNEQFF. CDR3 in DNA: TGTGCCAGTTCAGCGGGAGCCTCCACCTACAATGAGCAGTTCTTC.

The chain has TRBV19 and TRBJ1-4, with unresolved D. V lost 2 bases and J lost 0, with 7 bases in between. CDR3 size: 15 residues. CDR1 is LNHDA, CDR2 SQIVND, per germline (reference sequence). The CDR3 protein is CASSIQLATNEKLFF. Here the CDR3 DNA reads TGTGCCAGTAGTATACAGCTTGCAACTAATGAAAAACTGTTTTTT.

V and J are TRBV5-5 and TRBJ1-1, with D maybe TRBD1 (5 bases). V lost 4 bases and J 6 bases, leaving 19 bases between the germline ends. The germline gives CDR1 SGHKS, CDR2 YYEKEE (reference sequence). The CDR3 loop spans 15 amino acids. CDR3 nucleotide sequence: TGTGCCAGCAGCCGGGACCCCCCGGCGTCGGCTGAAGCTTTCTTT. Its translation is CASSRDPPASAEAFF.

To note about this clone: This same CDR3 is encoded by further DNA sequences in the sample. The J gene is TRBJ1-2, the V gene TRBV5-4; D not certain. Trimming removed 3 bases from V and 4 bases from J, with 4 bases in between. The CDR3 extends over 11 amino acids. Germline CDR1 is SGHNT and CDR2 is YYREEE (reference sequence). CDR3 sequence (DNA): TGTGCCAGCAGCTCCACCTATGGCTACACCTTC. Its translation is CASSSTYGYTF.

This chain uses TRBV25-1 with TRBJ2-1, with D perhaps matching TRBD1 (6 bases). There are 15 residues in the CDR3. Trimming shortened V by 2 bases and J by 4 bases, and 12 bases separated the two germline ends. Germline V lookup: CDR1 MGHDK, CDR2 SYGVNS. The CDR3 spells CASSELQGTYNEQFF. The CDR3 nucleotides read TGTGCCAGCAGTGAACTACAGGGAACGTACAATGAGCAGTTCTTC.

The V and J genes are TRBV20-1 and TRBJ2-3; 9 bases agree with TRBD1. V dropped 3 bases and J dropped 3; count of bases not matched to a gene: 4. Germline V gene data show CDR1 as DFQATT and CDR2 as SNEGSKA (reference sequence). The CDR3 runs to 14 residues. The chain's CDR3 is CSASGDRATDTQYF. DNA of the CDR3: TGCAGTGCTAGTGGGGACAGGGCGACAGATACGCAGTATTTT.